The 5 T cell receptor beta chains given below trace back to one sample, sequenced in a study of cytomegalovirus exposure and HLA in healthy donors. PCR used 60 Vbeta primers and 13 Jbeta primers. Profiling relied on immunoSEQ multiplex PCR, and the TCRdb table lists in-frame clones only, not all of them. This sample's table reports some 84,000 clones. The sample was PBMCs. These receptors came from a man aged 50 or older in good health and CMV-seronegative.

The genes are TRBV2 and TRBJ2-2, with 10 bases lining up with TRBD1. The CDR3 consists of 14 residues. In germline, CDR1 is SNHLY, CDR2 FYNNEI. The J segment lost 7 bases and the V segment lost 6 bases, leaving 5 bases of the junction unmatched. The CDR3 nucleotides read TGTGCCAGCAGCAGACAGGGGGCGAACGGGGAGCTGTTTTTT. It is translated as CASSRQGANGELFF.

This chain connects TRBV7-8 to TRBJ2-2; 8 positions match TRBD2. CDR1 and CDR2 (germline): SGHVS, FQNEAQ. With V trimmed by 1 base and J by 2 bases, 3 bases remained unmatched. The CDR3 runs to 16 residues. This chain's CDR3 is CASSLERGPNTGELFF. For the CDR3, the DNA is TGTGCCAGCAGCTTAGAGCGGGGGCCAAACACCGGGGAGCTGTTTTTT.

The CDR3 reads CASSQVGQDYGYTF. The CDR3 DNA is TGTGCCAGCAGCCAAGTAGGCCAGGACTATGGCTACACCTTC. The chain recombines TRBV4-2 with TRBJ1-2; D gene unclear. CDR3 length: 14 residues. Between the trimmed V and J ends, which lost 1 base and 3 bases, there was a span of 9 bases. Germline-derived CDR1 and CDR2 are LGHNA and YNFKEQ.

The CDR3 here is CASSQGTGGLEQYF. The CDR3 coding sequence is TGTGCCAGCAGCCAAGGGACAGGGGGCTTGGAGCAGTACTTC. The V gene is TRBV5-5, the J gene TRBJ2-7, with 12 nucleotides matching TRBD1. Germline V CDR1 and CDR2: SGHKS, YYEKEE (reference sequence). The CDR3 length is 14 residues. The ends lost 4 bases at V and 7 bases at J; junction bases unmatched: 6.

V gene TRBV29-1 combines with J gene TRBJ1-2; 7 nucleotides line up with TRBD1. CDR1 and CDR2 (germline): SQVTM, ANQGSEA. This CDR3 contains 12 residues. V shed 5 bases, J shed 4 bases, and the junction held 4 bases outside the gene matches. The CDR3 here is CSVTKGAYGYTF. In nucleotides, the CDR3 is TGCAGCGTTACGAAGGGGGCCTATGGCTACACCTTC.